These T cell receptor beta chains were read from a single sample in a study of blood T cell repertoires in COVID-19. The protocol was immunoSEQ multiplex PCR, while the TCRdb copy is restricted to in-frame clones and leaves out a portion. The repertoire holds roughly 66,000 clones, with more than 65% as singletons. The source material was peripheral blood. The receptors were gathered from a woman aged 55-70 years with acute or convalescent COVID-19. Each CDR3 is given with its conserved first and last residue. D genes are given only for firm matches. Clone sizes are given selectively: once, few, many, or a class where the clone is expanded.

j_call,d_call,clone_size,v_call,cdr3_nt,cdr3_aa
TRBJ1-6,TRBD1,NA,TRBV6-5,TGTGCCAGCAGTTCACCCCTTCAGGGGGTCGATTCACCCCTCCACTTT,CASSSPLQGVDSPLHF
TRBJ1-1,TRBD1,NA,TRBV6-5,TGTGCCATCGGGACAGTCGACACTGAAGCTTTCTTT,CAIGTVDTEAFF
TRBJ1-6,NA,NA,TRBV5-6,TGTGCCAGCAGCTTGGGACAGATAGATAATTCACCCCTCCACTTT,CASSLGQIDNSPLHF
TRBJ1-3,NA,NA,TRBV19,TGTGCCAGTAGTATTAAAGGAAACACCATATATTTT,CASSIKGNTIYF
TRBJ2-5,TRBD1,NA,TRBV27,TGTGCCAGCAGTGGGACAGGGTTTTTTCAGGAGACCCAGTACTTC,CASSGTGFFQETQYF
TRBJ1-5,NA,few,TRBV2,TGTGCCAGCACAAAGGGCAGGGAGGGCAATCAGCCCCAGCATTTT,CASTKGREGNQPQHF
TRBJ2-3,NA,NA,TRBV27,TGTGCCAGCAGTTTATTCGGGGTGGCAGATACGCAGTATTTT,CASSLFGVADTQYF
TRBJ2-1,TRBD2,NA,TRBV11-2,TGTGCCAGCAGCTTATTACTAGCGGGCAATGAGCAGTTCTTC,CASSLLLAGNEQFF
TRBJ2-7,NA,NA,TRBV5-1,TGCGCCAGCAGTGGCCAGACTCTTCGGCCCTACGAGCAGTACTTC,CASSGQTLRPYEQYF
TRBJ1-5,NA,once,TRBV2,TGTGCCAGCAGTGACGGCAGGAACAATCAGCCCCAGCATTTT,CASSDGRNNQPQHF
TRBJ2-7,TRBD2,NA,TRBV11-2,TGTGCCAGCAGACTGACTAGCGGGGGGACCTACGAGCAGTACTTC,CASRLTSGGTYEQYF
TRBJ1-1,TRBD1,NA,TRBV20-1,TGCAGTGCTAGAGATACAGGGGACGCTTTCTTT,CSARDTGDAFF
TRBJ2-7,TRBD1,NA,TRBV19,TGTGCCAGAAGGACAGGGGGCGAGCAGTACTTC,CARRTGGEQYF
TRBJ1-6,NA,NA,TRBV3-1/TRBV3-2,TGTGCCAGCAGCCTCAGGGCGCCTTCACCCCTCCACTTT,CASSLRAPSPLHF
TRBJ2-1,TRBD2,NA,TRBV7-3,TGTGCCAGCAGCCGGGGGGAGGCCTACAATGAGCAGTTCTTC,CASSRGEAYNEQFF
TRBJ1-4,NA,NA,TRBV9,TGTGCCAGCAGCGCTTGGGCAGCTTCTAATGAAAAACTGTTTTTT,CASSAWAASNEKLFF
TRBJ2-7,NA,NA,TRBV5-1,TGCGCCAGCAGCTTTAGCGGCCCGGAGCAGTACTTC,CASSFSGPEQYF
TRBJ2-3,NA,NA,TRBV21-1,TGTGCCAGCAGCAAACCGGGACAGGGGGCGATATGGGATGCAGATACGCAGTATTTT,CASSKPGQGAIWDADTQYF
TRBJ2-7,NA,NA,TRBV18,TGTGCCAGCTCACCAGGAGGTCAGGCACGAAGTCAGCAGTACTTC,CASSPGGQARSQQYF
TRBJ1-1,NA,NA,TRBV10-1,TGCGCCAGGTTACAGGCTCATCGGACCATGAACACTGAAGCTTTCTTT,CARLQAHRTMNTEAFF
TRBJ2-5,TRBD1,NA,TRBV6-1,TGTGCCAGCAGTGAAAAACGACCTGGACAGGTCCTCCAAGAGACCCAGTACTTC,CASSEKRPGQVLQETQYF
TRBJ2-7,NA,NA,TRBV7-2,TGTGCCAGCAGCTTAAAACCAGGCACCTCCTACGAGCAGTACTTC,CASSLKPGTSYEQYF
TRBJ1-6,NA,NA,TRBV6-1,TGTGCCAGCAGTGAAGCAGGCACAGGTTGGTGGCCCCTCCACTTT,CASSEAGTGWWPLHF
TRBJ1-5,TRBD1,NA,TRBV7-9,TGTGCCAGCAGCTCCCGGGGGGGGACAGGGGGCGATCAGCCCCAGCATTTT,CASSSRGGTGGDQPQHF
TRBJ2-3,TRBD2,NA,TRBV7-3,TGTGCCAGCAGCTCGCGGGGGGGCCATTCGACAGATACGCAGTATTTT,CASSSRGGHSTDTQYF
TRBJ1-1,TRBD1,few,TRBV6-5,TGTGCCAGCACCTTGACAGGGTTTACCACTGAAGCTTTCTTT,CASTLTGFTTEAFF
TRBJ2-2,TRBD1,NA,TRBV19,TGTGCCAGTATGGTTAGGGGGCGCACGGATACCGGGGAGCTGTTTTTT,CASMVRGRTDTGELFF
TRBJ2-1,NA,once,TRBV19,TGTGCCACCTCCCCCTCGACAGGACGCAGCTCCTACAATGAGCAGTTCTTC,CATSPSTGRSSYNEQFF
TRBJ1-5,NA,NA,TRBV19,TGTGCCAGTAGTCCCCGGGGGAACCAGCCCCAGCATTTT,CASSPRGNQPQHF
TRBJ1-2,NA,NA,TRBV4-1,TGCGCCAGCAGCCAAGATGCCTCCGGTTATGGCTACACCTTC,CASSQDASGYGYTF
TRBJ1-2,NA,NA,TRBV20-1,TGCAGTGCCCAGCGTCCCTATGGCTACACCTTC,CSAQRPYGYTF
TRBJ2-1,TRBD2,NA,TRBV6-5,TGTGCCAGCGGGACTAGCGGGGGGGGGAATGAGCAGTTCTTC,CASGTSGGGNEQFF
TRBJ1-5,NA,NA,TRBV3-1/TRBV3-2,TGTGCCAGCAGCCAGGGACCCGAGGGAGGTCAGCCCCAGCATTTT,CASSQGPEGGQPQHF
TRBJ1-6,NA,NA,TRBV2,TGTGCCAGCAGTGAAGCGAGAACCAATTCACCCCTCCACTTT,CASSEARTNSPLHF
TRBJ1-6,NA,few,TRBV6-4,TGTGCCAGCAGTGACTCAGGGGCTAATTCACCCCTCCACTTT,CASSDSGANSPLHF
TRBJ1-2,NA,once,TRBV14,TGTGCCAGCAGCCAAGACCAGGGGCTTGGCTACACCTTC,CASSQDQGLGYTF
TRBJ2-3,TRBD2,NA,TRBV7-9,TGTGCCAGCAGCTTAGTTGGCGGGGTAGCGGGGGTCCTAGATACGCAGTATTTT,CASSLVGGVAGVLDTQYF
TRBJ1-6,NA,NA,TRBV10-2,TGCGCCAGCAGTGAGCAATCTTCAGGGTTTAGCTCCTATAATTCACCCCTCCACTTT,CASSEQSSGFSSYNSPLHF
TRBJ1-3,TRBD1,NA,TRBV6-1,TGTGCCAGCAGTGATGGGACAGGCTCTGGAAACACCATATATTTT,CASSDGTGSGNTIYF
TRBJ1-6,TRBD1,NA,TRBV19,TGTGCCAGTAGTATCGGAGGACAGGGGAATTCACCCCTCCACTTT,CASSIGGQGNSPLHF
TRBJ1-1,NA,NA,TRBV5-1,TGCGCCAGCAGCCCCCAGACAGGCGCGAACACTGAAGCTTTCTTT,CASSPQTGANTEAFF
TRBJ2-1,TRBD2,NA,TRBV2,TGTGCCAGCAGTGTGGTAGCGGGGCCAATCAATGAGCAGTTCTTC,CASSVVAGPINEQFF
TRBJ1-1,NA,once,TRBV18,TGTGCCAGCTCACCACCGTCTTCTCGAGGAAACACTGAAGCTTTCTTT,CASSPPSSRGNTEAFF
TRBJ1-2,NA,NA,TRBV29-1,TGCAGCGTGGGGGACTCGGGAGGCTACACCTTC,CSVGDSGGYTF
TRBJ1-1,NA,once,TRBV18,TGTGCCAGCTCACCCCGGGAGTTAAACACTGAAGCTTTCTTT,CASSPRELNTEAFF
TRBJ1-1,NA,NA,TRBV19,TGTGCCAGTAGTATGAGGAACACTGAAGCTTTCTTT,CASSMRNTEAFF
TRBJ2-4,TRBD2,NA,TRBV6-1,TGTGCCAGCAGTGAAGGGACTAGCGGGGGGTCGATTCAGTACTTC,CASSEGTSGGSIQYF
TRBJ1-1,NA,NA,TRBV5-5,TGTGCCAGCAGGGACGAGCTAGGGGGTGAAGCTTTCTTT,CASRDELGGEAFF
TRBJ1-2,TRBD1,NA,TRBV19,TGTGCCAGTAGTATCTCAACCGGACAGGGGGCAGATGGCTACACCTTC,CASSISTGQGADGYTF
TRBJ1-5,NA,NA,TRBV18,TGTGCCAGCTCACCCAATCCGGTCCAGCCCCAGCATTTT,CASSPNPVQPQHF
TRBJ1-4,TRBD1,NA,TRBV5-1,TGCGCCAGCAGCTTGGTCGCGACAGGGGGCAATGCACTGTTTTTT,CASSLVATGGNALFF
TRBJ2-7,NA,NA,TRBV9,TGTGCCAGCAGCGTAGGGGCAGGTTCCTACGAGCAGTACTTC,CASSVGAGSYEQYF
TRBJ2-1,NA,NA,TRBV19,TGTGCCAGTAGTATAGTCGGGGTTGGGTACAATGAGCAGTTCTTC,CASSIVGVGYNEQFF
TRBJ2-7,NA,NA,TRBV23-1,TGCGCCAGCAGTCCTCGGGACAACTCCTACGAGCAGTACTTC,CASSPRDNSYEQYF